Listed below are T cell receptor beta chains from one sample, sequenced in a study of blood T cells in healthy people across ages. TCRdb re-called the 5' RACE reads through MiXCR, storing one row per CDR3 protein. In the table there are around 800,000 distinct CDR3 sequences, around 50% of which are singletons. Sequenced input: blood. The receptors derive from an elderly man in good health. Both conserved end residues are part of each CDR3. A D gene is named only where the DNA matches it firmly. Some rows have no size entry. The others give once, few or many, or a class for an expanded clone.

J: TRBJ2-7; size: -; D: -; length: 16; V: TRBV20-1; DNA: TGCAGTGCTAGAGATCAGATAGGGGAATTTTCGTACGAGCAGTACTTC; CDR3: CSARDQIGEFSYEQYF
J: TRBJ2-7; size: -; D: TRBD1; length: 14; V: TRBV29-1; DNA: TGCAGCGTCCCGGCTAGGGGGCCAATCTACGAGCAGTACTTC; CDR3: CSVPARGPIYEQYF
J: TRBJ2-5; size: many; D: -; length: 14; V: TRBV28; DNA: TGTGCCAGCAGGCCCCCCGGGAATATTGAGACCCAGTACTTC; CDR3: CASRPPGNIETQYF
J: TRBJ2-2; size: -; D: -; length: 16; V: TRBV13; DNA: TGTGCCAGCAGCTCGACCGGGACAACGAACACCGGGGAGCTGTTTTTT; CDR3: CASSSTGTTNTGELFF
J: TRBJ2-1; size: once; D: -; length: 12; V: TRBV7-9; DNA: TGTGCCAGCAGCTCTCCTGTGGTTGAGCAGTTCTTC; CDR3: CASSSPVVEQFF
J: TRBJ2-3; size: -; D: -; length: 16; V: TRBV29-1; DNA: TGCAGCGTAGACTTAAGAGGGATTATTGGAACAGATACGCAGTATTTT; CDR3: CSVDLRGIIGTDTQYF
J: TRBJ2-5; size: few; D: -; length: 15; V: TRBV7-3; DNA: TGTGCCAGCAGCCCCCCCCAGGCATCTCGAGAGACCCAGTACTTC; CDR3: CASSPPQASRETQYF
J: TRBJ2-5; size: few; D: TRBD1; length: 14; V: TRBV20-1; DNA: TGCAGTGCTAGAGGCGGGACAGGCGAAGAGACCCAGTACTTC; CDR3: CSARGGTGEETQYF
J: TRBJ2-7; size: many; D: TRBD1; length: 15; V: TRBV5-1; DNA: TGCGCCAGCAGCTTCCGGACAGGGGGCATCTACGAGCAGTACTTC; CDR3: CASSFRTGGIYEQYF
J: TRBJ2-7; size: -; D: -; length: 12; V: TRBV29-1; DNA: TGCAGCGTTGAAGATGGAGACTACGAGCAGTACTTC; CDR3: CSVEDGDYEQYF
J: TRBJ2-7; size: few; D: TRBD1; length: 15; V: TRBV7-2; DNA: TGTGCCAGCAGCGCACCGGGACAGACAAGCTACGAGCAGTACTTC; CDR3: CASSAPGQTSYEQYF
J: TRBJ2-7; size: -; D: TRBD2; length: 16; V: TRBV4-2; DNA: TGTGCCAGCAGCCAAGAAGCGGGAGTTGCCTACAATGAGCAGTACTTC; CDR3: CASSQEAGVAYNEQYF
J: TRBJ2-1; size: -; D: TRBD2; length: 11; V: TRBV25-1; DNA: TGTGCCAGCAGTGAATATAGCGGGAAGTTCTTC; CDR3: CASSEYSGKFF
J: TRBJ2-1; size: once; D: -; length: 17; V: TRBV29-1; DNA: TGCAGCGTGACGCTAAACCTAGCAGTCCGCCCCTACAATGAGCAGTTCTTC; CDR3: CSVTLNLAVRPYNEQFF
J: TRBJ2-1; size: -; D: -; length: 16; V: TRBV20-1; DNA: TGCAGTGCTGCTGCCCGGGACGCGAGCTCCTACAATGAGCAGTTCTTC; CDR3: CSAAARDASSYNEQFF
J: TRBJ2-7; size: once; D: TRBD1; length: 15; V: TRBV5-1; DNA: TGCGCCAGCAGCTTTACGGGACAGGGATTCGACGAGCAGTACTTC; CDR3: CASSFTGQGFDEQYF
J: TRBJ2-7; size: many; D: -; length: 15; V: TRBV29-1; DNA: TGCAGCGTTGAAGGTCTAAAAGGAACGGCATACGAGCAGTACTTC; CDR3: CSVEGLKGTAYEQYF
J: TRBJ2-1; size: few; D: -; length: 13; V: TRBV4-2; DNA: TGTGCCAGCAGCCTAAGAGTAGGTGCTGAGCAGTTCTTC; CDR3: CASSLRVGAEQFF
J: TRBJ1-2; size: -; D: -; length: 14; V: TRBV10-3; DNA: TGTGCCATCAGTGAGACGGGAGGGGCCTATGGCTACACCTTC; CDR3: CAISETGGAYGYTF
J: TRBJ2-1; size: many; D: -; length: 14; V: TRBV20-1; DNA: TGCAGTGCTAGCCCTCAGACGTACTACAATGAGCAGTTCTTC; CDR3: CSASPQTYYNEQFF
J: TRBJ2-3; size: -; D: TRBD2; length: 15; V: TRBV5-1; DNA: TGCGCCAGCAGCTTGTCGGGACTAGCCCCAGATATGCAGTATTTT; CDR3: CASSLSGLAPDMQYF
J: TRBJ2-7; size: few; D: -; length: 12; V: TRBV20-1; DNA: TGCAGTGCTAGACACTCCCCCGGCCAGCAGTACTTC; CDR3: CSARHSPGQQYF